Each of the 12 T cell receptor beta chains below was sequenced from the same sample in a study of human T cells and chemical hapten exposure. Sample time point: pre-sensitization, week 0. The treatment here: therapeutic diphenylcyclopropenone sensitization with weekly scalp DPC. Each CDR3 protein gets one entry after TCRdb re-called the RACE reads with MiXCR. In the table there are some 60,000 distinct CDR3 sequences, around 10% of which are singletons. The sequencing here drew on whole blood, taken in connection with sensitization to the hapten diphenylcyclopropenone (DPC). All receptors derive from a woman in her thirties or forties with alopecia areata. Some clones in this sample may be carry-over from other donors' samples.

This clonotype showed up many times. The chain recombines TRBV6-6 with TRBJ2-7; D might be TRBD2 (5 bases). V dropped 2 bases and J dropped 0 bases, with 11 bases sitting between them. The CDR3 sequence is 15 residues long. Per germline, CDR1 MNHNY and CDR2 SVGAGI (reference sequence). CDR3 in amino acids: CASSYGEGSSYEQYF. The CDR3 bases are TGTGCCAGCAGTTACGGCGAAGGGAGCTCCTACGAGCAGTACTTC.

A remark on this clonotype: A read error may explain this, as a much larger clone is one base away. This sequence joins TRBV20-1 and TRBJ2-2; weak D call: TRBD2 (5 bases). The CDR3 contains 14 residues. The germline V gene encodes CDR1 DFQATT and CDR2 SNEGSKA (reference sequence). CDR3 sequence: CSAIVSANTGKLFF. The CDR3, as DNA: TGCAGTGCTATAGTGTCCGCGAACACCGGGAAGCTGTTTTTT.

This clonotype was detected many times. The rearrangement uses TRBV29-1 and TRBJ1-1; D ambiguous. The CDR3 is made up of 13 amino acids. V was clipped by 4 bases and J by 4 bases, with 13 bases between them. CDR1 is SQVTM, CDR2 ANQGSEA, per germline. The CDR3 sequence: CSVVKGLGTEAFF. The CDR3 DNA reads as TGCAGCGTTGTCAAGGGTCTGGGCACTGAAGCTTTCTTT.

The V call is TRBV5-5, the J call TRBJ1-1; D gene ambiguous. Trimming left V 1 base short and J 10 bases short, with 14 bases between. This CDR3 has 13 amino acids. CDR1 is SGHKS and CDR2 is YYEKEE in the germline V gene (reference sequence). The CDR3 spells CASSLFGVSGAFF. The CDR3 DNA follows: TGTGCCAGCAGCTTGTTCGGGGTTAGCGGAGCTTTCTTT.

In its sample, this clonotype was seen many times. The rearrangement links TRBV6-1 to TRBJ2-1; TRBD2 aligns across 9 bases. This CDR3 comprises 13 residues. The V gene's germline CDR1 is MNHNS and CDR2 SASEGT. J gave up 9 bases and V 10 bases, and 10 bases lay outside the gene matches. CDR3 sequence reads: CANSEALAGEQFF. The DNA of the CDR3 is TGTGCCAACTCAGAGGCACTAGCGGGTGAGCAGTTCTTC.

This clonotype has more than one count but fewer than ten. The genes are TRBV4-1 and TRBJ1-5; a weak D match, TRBD1 (5 bases). Germline CDR1 and CDR2: MGHRA and YSYEKL. The CDR3 contains 16 residues. V shed 2 bases and J shed 4 bases, with 15 bases lying between them. The CDR3 is CASSQLLGVGNQPQHF. The CDR3 DNA is TGCGCCAGCAGCCAACTTTTGGGGGTTGGAAATCAGCCCCAGCATTTT.

The gene calls are TRBV24-1 and TRBJ2-1; D is ambiguous. Germline CDR1 and CDR2: KGHDR and SFDVKD. V was cut by 3 bases and J by 5 bases, with 1 base left in between. The CDR3 is 11 amino acids. The CDR3 DNA is TGTGCCACCAGTGATAACAATGAGCAGTTCTTC. Amino acid sequence: CATSDNNEQFF.

This clonotype was found many times. V and J are TRBV18 and TRBJ1-6; D gene unclear. V was cut by 2 bases and J by 0 bases, with 8 bases left in between. Per germline, CDR1 KGHSH and CDR2 LQKENI. The CDR3 length is 16 residues. DNA of the CDR3: TGTGCCAGCTCACCAAGGGAAATCTCCTATAATTCACCCCTCCACTTT. Protein sequence: CASSPREISYNSPLHF.

The V call is TRBV7-2, the J call TRBJ2-5; D is ambiguous. V was clipped by 5 bases and J by 5 bases, with 18 bases between them. The germline gives CDR1 SGHTA, CDR2 FQGNSA. This CDR3 comprises 15 residues. Here the CDR3 reads CASSRAAKTRETQYF. CDR3 DNA: TGTGCCAGCAGCCGGGCGGCCAAGACAAGGGAGACCCAGTACTTC.

A remark on this clonotype: A much larger clone differs by one base, so this may be a read error. The chain employs TRBV19 and TRBJ2-6, with TRBD1 matching 10 bases. The CDR3 is 18 amino acids. Per germline, CDR1 LNHDA and CDR2 SQIVND (reference sequence). The CDR3 coding sequence is TGTGCCAGTAGTATGTTCGGACAGGGGGGAACTGGGGCCGACGTCCTGACTTTC. This codes for CASSMFGQGGTGADVLTF.

This clonotype has only a few counts. V and J are TRBV6-1 and TRBJ2-1; maybe TRBD1 (6 bases). With 4 bases removed from V and 6 bases from J, the gap between germline ends came to 22 bases. The CDR3 length is 17 residues. CDR1 MNHNS and CDR2 SASEGT come from the germline V gene. Here the CDR3 reads CASSGRDKGPTGNEQFF. As DNA, the CDR3 is TGTGCCAGCAGTGGCCGGGACAAGGGGCCGACGGGCAATGAGCAGTTCTTC.

Many counts were recorded for this clonotype. This chain connects TRBV29-1 to TRBJ1-1; possibly TRBD1 for D (5 bases). Germline CDR1 is SQVTM and CDR2 is ANQGSEA. The CDR3 is made up of 11 amino acids. V was pared by 8 bases and J by 4 bases, with 11 bases between. The CDR3 loop is CSLLRGTEAFF. The CDR3 coding sequence is TGCAGCCTTCTGAGGGGCACTGAAGCTTTCTTT. The entire variable domain, with the rest obtained from reference TRBV29-1 and TRBJ1-1, is as follows: SAVISQKPSRDICQRGTSLTIQCQVDSQVTMMFWYRQQPGQSLTLIATANQGSEATYESGFVIDKFPISRPNLTFSTLTVSNMSPEDSSIYLCSLLRGTEAFFGQGTRLTVV.